Listed here are 9 T cell receptor beta chains from one sample, sequenced in a study of blood T cell repertoires in COVID-19. Profiled with immunoSEQ multiplex PCR; TCRdb holds only in-frame clones, not every one. The sample includes approximately 150,000 clones, around three quarters of them seen just once. What was sequenced was peripheral blood. The origin of the receptors is a man aged 55 to 69 with acute or convalescent COVID-19.

The chain links TRBV6-5 to TRBJ2-5; possible D gene TRBD1, 6 bases. Germline assignment: CDR1 MNHEY and CDR2 SVGAGI. CDR3 length equals 15 residues. V was shortened by 0 bases and J by 1 base, with 9 bases between the two germline ends. The CDR3 is CASSYSTGIQETQYF. CDR3 bases: TGTGCCAGCAGTTACTCGACAGGTATCCAAGAGACCCAGTACTTC.

This clone has more than one count but fewer than ten. V gene TRBV6-5 combines with J gene TRBJ1-4; D not certain. CDR3 size: 14 residues. The germline V gene has CDR1 MNHEY and CDR2 SVGAGI. V was shortened by 5 bases and J by 0 bases, with 7 bases between the two germline ends. CDR3 amino acids: CASSLIATNEKLFF. The CDR3 DNA is TGTGCCAGCAGTCTTATTGCAACTAATGAAAAACTGTTTTTT.

The chain employs TRBV6-5 and TRBJ2-7; TRBD2 might be the D (6 bases). V was trimmed by 4 bases and J by 3 bases, leaving 13 bases between them. Germline-derived CDR1 and CDR2 are MNHEY and SVGAGI. The CDR3 has 14 residues. In DNA, the CDR3 is TGTGCCAGCAGTTCAATGGCGGGATACTACGAGCAGTACTTC. Protein product: CASSSMAGYYEQYF.

This clone occurred once. This rearrangement joins TRBV18 to TRBJ1-4; 7 nucleotides line up with TRBD1. Germline CDR1 KGHSH, CDR2 LQKENI. The ends lost 1 base at V and 7 bases at J; junction bases unmatched: 6. The CDR3 is made up of 15 amino acids. The CDR3 bases are TGTGCCAGCTCACCACAAAAGGGGGCGGCTGAAAAACTGTTTTTT. This translates into CASSPQKGAAEKLFF.

This clone showed up just a few times. The chain carries TRBV30 and TRBJ2-2; 9 bases line up with TRBD1. The CDR3 consists of 14 residues. Germline lookup yields CDR1 GTSNPN and CDR2 SVGIG (reference sequence). The V segment lost 2 bases and the J segment 7 bases; nucleotides outside the gene matches: 5. In DNA form, the CDR3 reads TGTGCCTGGAGTAGGGGACAGGGTGGCGGGGAGCTGTTTTTT. Protein product: CAWSRGQGGGELFF.

The table lists this clone with a count of one. The genes are TRBV27 and TRBJ2-7; TRBD2 matches at 11 bases. The CDR3 has 16 amino acids. Germline CDR1 and CDR2: MNHEY and SMNVEV (reference sequence). Germline trimming cut 0 bases from V and 0 bases from J; bases unmatched to any gene: 1. The CDR3 is CASSLSGTSGSYEQYF. CDR3 sequence (DNA): TGTGCCAGCAGTTTATCTGGGACTAGCGGCTCCTACGAGCAGTACTTC.

This chain joins TRBV5-1 and TRBJ2-3, with a weak D call TRBD2 (5 bases). CDR1 and CDR2 from the germline V gene are SGHRS and YFSETQ. CDR3 length: 16 amino acids. The V and J ends lost 0 bases and 2 bases respectively, with 13 bases between them. CDR3 residues: CASSLGGGSITDTQYF. CDR3 coding DNA: TGCGCCAGCAGCTTGGGAGGAGGATCGATCACAGATACGCAGTATTTT. Combining the CDR3 with reference TRBV5-1 and TRBJ2-3 gives the whole variable domain KAGVTQTPRYLIKTRGQQVTLSCSPISGHRSVSWYQQTPGQGLQFLFEYFSETQRNKGNFPGRFSGRQFSNSRSEMNVSTLELGDSALYLCASSLGGGSITDTQYFGPGTRLTVL.

This sequence joins TRBV5-1 and TRBJ2-7; 11 nucleotides match TRBD2. With 1 base clipped from V and 5 bases from J, the junction kept 11 bases outside the gene matches. This CDR3 has 17 residues. Germline-derived CDR1 and CDR2 are SGHRS and YFSETQ. The CDR3 region is CASSLTSGREHFDEQYF. The CDR3 nucleotides are TGCGCCAGCAGCTTGACTAGCGGGAGAGAGCATTTTGACGAGCAGTACTTC. Drawing the rest from reference TRBV5-1 and TRBJ2-7, the complete variable domain is KAGVTQTPRYLIKTRGQQVTLSCSPISGHRSVSWYQQTPGQGLQFLFEYFSETQRNKGNFPGRFSGRQFSNSRSEMNVSTLELGDSALYLCASSLTSGREHFDEQYFGPGTRLTVT.

The chain carries TRBV28 and TRBJ2-6, with 7 bases lining up with TRBD2. Germline CDR1 reads MDHEN; CDR2 reads SYDVKM. CDR3 size: 15 residues. The ends lost 5 bases at V and 3 bases at J; junction bases unmatched: 4. CDR3 nucleotide sequence: TGTGCCAGCAGTCCCGAGCGGGATGGGGCCAACGTCCTGACTTTC. Residues: CASSPERDGANVLTF.